One and the same sample provided the 31 T cell receptor beta chains below, sequenced in a study of control samples from healthy donors and cancer patients. Libraries were prepared by immunoSEQ multiplex PCR; TCRdb keeps only in-frame clonotypes and omits some of them. In the table there are 150,000 to 200,000 clones, 94% of which are singletons. The sample comprised blood. The receptors here all came from a woman aged 18-29 years in good health.

V is TRBV5-1 and J is TRBJ1-4; D may be TRBD1 (6 bases). V lost 4 bases and J 8 bases, leaving 24 bases between the germline ends. Germline V gives CDR1 SGHRS, CDR2 YFSETQ. This CDR3 spans 17 amino acids. This CDR3 reads CASSLDWKWGAREKLFF. Written as DNA, the CDR3 is TGCGCCAGCAGCCTGGACTGGAAGTGGGGGGCTAGAGAAAAACTGTTTTTT. Full variable domain (rest looked up from reference TRBV5-1 and TRBJ1-4): KAGVTQTPRYLIKTRGQQVTLSCSPISGHRSVSWYQQTPGQGLQFLFEYFSETQRNKGNFPGRFSGRQFSNSRSEMNVSTLELGDSALYLCASSLDWKWGAREKLFFGSGTQLSVL.

Points on this clone: The junction and the germline gene differ at one end; a read error may be behind it. The chain combines TRBV14 with TRBJ2-7, with D unclear. The CDR3 has 13 residues. CDR1 is SGHDN and CDR2 is FVKESK in the germline V gene. The CDR3 sequence is CVSSQDRLGEQYF. Here the CDR3 DNA reads TGTGTCAGCAGCCAAGACCGTCTGGGGGAGCAGTACTTC.

The rearrangement uses TRBV6-2 or TRBV6-3 and TRBJ2-7; no definite D call. CDR3 size: 14 residues. V was pared by 5 bases and J by 6 bases, with 17 bases between. Germline V gene data show CDR1 as MNHEY and CDR2 as SVGEGT. The CDR3 sequence is CASSGLSIGAEQYF. For the CDR3, the DNA is TGTGCCAGCAGTGGGCTGTCGATAGGAGCCGAGCAGTACTTC.

The CDR3 bases are TGTGCCAGCAGTTACACCTACGAGCAGTACTTC. Translating it yields CASSYTYEQYF. The chain carries TRBV6-2 or TRBV6-3 and TRBJ2-7; D uncertain. Deletions cut 2 bases from V and 2 bases from J, with 1 base between. Germline V gene lookup returns CDR1 MNHEY and CDR2 SVGEGT. The CDR3 spans 11 residues.

This clone appeared a single time. The V and J genes are TRBV19 and TRBJ1-1, with D unresolved. The CDR3 has 13 residues. The germline V and J ends were trimmed by 2 bases and 4 bases, with 8 bases remaining between them. Germline CDR1 LNHDA, CDR2 SQIVND (reference sequence). The CDR3 loop reads CASSIQQLTEAFF. The CDR3 nucleotides read TGTGCCAGTAGTATACAACAGCTCACTGAAGCTTTCTTT.

The rearrangement uses TRBV15 and TRBJ1-1; no clear D gene. V dropped 0 bases and J dropped 4 bases, with 15 bases sitting between them. Germline-derived CDR1 and CDR2 are LNHNV and YYDKDF (reference sequence). CDR3 length equals 16 residues. The CDR3 coding sequence is TGTGCCACCAGCAGAGATCAAATTACGGGAACCACTGAAGCTTTCTTT. This translates into CATSRDQITGTTEAFF.

V and J are TRBV23-1 and TRBJ1-5; no firm D call. TRBV23-1 is filed as an ORF, its function uncertain. The CDR3 is 17 residues long. V gave up 0 bases and J gave up 0 bases, with 12 bases separating them. This chain's CDR3 is CASSQSKADLSNQPQHF. The DNA for the CDR3 is TGCGCCAGCAGTCAATCTAAGGCAGATCTTAGCAATCAGCCCCAGCATTTT.

This chain links TRBV18 with TRBJ1-1, with a tentative D call TRBD1 (5 bases). Trimming shortened V by 0 bases and J by 4 bases, and 12 bases separated the two germline ends. The CDR3 sequence is 15 residues long. Germline V gene data show CDR1 as KGHSH and CDR2 as LQKENI. The CDR3 reads CASSPPGAGPTEAFF. CDR3 nucleotide sequence: TGTGCCAGCTCACCACCCGGTGCGGGGCCCACTGAAGCTTTCTTT.

The chain links TRBV11-1 to TRBJ2-7; D remains ambiguous. V lost 5 bases, J lost 0 bases, and 8 bases lay in between. The CDR3 loop spans 13 amino acids. Germline V lookup: CDR1 SGHAT, CDR2 FQDESV (reference sequence). The CDR3 sequence: CASSGELSYEQYF. CDR3 sequence (DNA): TGTGCCAGCAGCGGAGAGCTCTCCTACGAGCAGTACTTC.

This sequence joins TRBV9 and TRBJ2-3; D gene ambiguous. This CDR3 comprises 13 residues. V lost 4 bases and J lost 5, with 11 bases in between. CDR1 and CDR2 from the germline V gene are SGDLS and YYNGEE. This CDR3 reads CASSRGPKDTQYF. The CDR3 DNA is TGTGCCAGCAGCCGTGGGCCCAAAGATACGCAGTATTTT.

The chain carries TRBV5-4 and TRBJ2-7, with D perhaps assigned TRBD1 or TRBD2 (5 bases each). CDR3 length equals 13 residues. In germline, CDR1 is SGHNT, CDR2 YYREEE (reference sequence). V lost 9 bases, J lost 2 bases, and 15 bases lay in between. DNA of the CDR3: TGTGCCACAGAGGGACGGAAAACCTACGAGCAGTACTTC. This translates into CATEGRKTYEQYF. Drawing the rest from reference TRBV5-4 and TRBJ2-7, the complete variable domain is ETGVTQSPTHLIKTRGQQVTLRCSSQSGHNTVSWYQQALGQGPQFIFQYYREEENGRGNFPPRFSGLQFPNYSSELNVNALELDDSALYLCATEGRKTYEQYFGPGTRLTVT.

This clone occurred once. The chain carries TRBV29-1 and TRBJ1-2, with D possibly matching TRBD1 (5 bases). The V end lost 2 bases, the J end lost 2 bases, and 12 bases lay between the germline ends. This CDR3 is built from 14 residues. Germline CDR1 is SQVTM and CDR2 is ANQGSEA. The CDR3 here is CSVEPAGLNYGYTF. In DNA form, the CDR3 reads TGCAGCGTTGAACCCGCAGGGCTAAACTATGGCTACACCTTC.

The chain employs TRBV11-3 and TRBJ1-4; tentatively, D is TRBD1 (6 bases). This CDR3 comprises 14 residues. The V gene's germline CDR1 is SGHNT and CDR2 YENEEA. The V and J ends lost 3 bases and 8 bases respectively, with 13 bases between them. The CDR3 DNA is TGTGCCAGCAGCTTTCTTACAGGGAACGAAAAACTGTTTTTT. It specifies CASSFLTGNEKLFF.

This clone has just a few counts. This rearrangement joins TRBV10-3 to TRBJ1-1; D remains ambiguous. Trimming removed 10 bases at V and 1 base at J, with 13 bases between. The CDR3 is made up of 13 amino acids. Looked up from germline, CDR1 is ENHRY and CDR2 is SYGVKD. CDR3 sequence: CATRTAENTEAFF. The CDR3 DNA is TGTGCCACACGGACGGCGGAGAACACTGAAGCTTTCTTT.

This chain uses TRBV18 with TRBJ2-7, with TRBD1 identical over 8 bases. The CDR3 loop spans 16 amino acids. The V segment lost 6 bases and the J segment 1 base; nucleotides outside the gene matches: 11. Germline CDR1 KGHSH, CDR2 LQKENI. The CDR3 reads CASSRTGTGQSYEQYF. The DNA for the CDR3 is TGTGCCAGCTCTCGAACCGGGACAGGACAGTCCTACGAGCAGTACTTC.

This chain connects TRBV12-3 or TRBV12-4 to TRBJ1-1, with D possibly TRBD1 on 5 matching bases. The CDR3 has 13 amino acids. Trimming removed 3 bases from V and 1 base from J, with 6 bases in between. CDR3 protein: CASSFQGNTEAFF. For the CDR3, the DNA is TGTGCCAGCAGTTTTCAGGGGAACACTGAAGCTTTCTTT.

The chain carries TRBV28 and TRBJ2-1; 7 bases are shared with TRBD1. Looked up from germline, CDR1 is MDHEN and CDR2 is SYDVKM. This CDR3 region has 15 residues. Trimming took 6 bases from V and 5 from J; bases not matched to a gene: 10. Here the CDR3 reads CASRLTGDQNNEQFF. DNA for the CDR3: TGTGCCAGCAGGCTAACAGGGGATCAGAACAATGAGCAGTTCTTC.

The genes are TRBV9 and TRBJ2-3; a weak D match, TRBD1 (5 bases). Germline CDR1 reads SGDLS; CDR2 reads YYNGEE. This CDR3 spans 18 amino acids. With 0 bases removed from V and 5 bases from J, the gap between germline ends came to 22 bases. CDR3 sequence: CASSVGKGQKLRRDTQYF. The CDR3 region has the DNA TGTGCCAGCAGCGTAGGAAAGGGGCAGAAGCTGCGGAGAGATACGCAGTATTTT.

The V gene is TRBV3-1 (or the pseudogene TRBV3-2), the J gene TRBJ1-1; the D is unclear. The germline V gene has CDR1 LGHDT and CDR2 YNNKEL (reference sequence). The V end lost 2 bases, the J end lost 3 bases, and 7 bases lay between the germline ends. This CDR3 has 13 residues. For the CDR3, the DNA is TGTGCCAGCAGCCAATTCTCGGACACTGAAGCTTTCTTT. Translated, it gives CASSQFSDTEAFF.

This chain joins TRBV6-5 and TRBJ1-2; D is undetermined. The germline gives CDR1 MNHEY, CDR2 SVGAGI. Trimming took off 8 bases at V and 6 bases at J, with 19 bases between the two ends. The CDR3 is 14 residues long. CDR3 region: CASRRMGGNDGYTF. The CDR3 DNA is TGTGCCAGCCGAAGAATGGGAGGTAATGATGGCTACACCTTC.

The chain combines TRBV18 with TRBJ2-3, with D perhaps matching TRBD1 (6 bases). The CDR3 consists of 15 residues. Germline V lookup: CDR1 KGHSH, CDR2 LQKENI. The V gene lost 3 bases and the J gene lost 5 bases, with 15 bases spanning the gap. The CDR3 region is CASSPTQGTGDTQYF. CDR3 coding DNA: TGTGCCAGCTCACCGACACAGGGAACGGGAGATACGCAGTATTTT.

This rearrangement joins TRBV6-5 to TRBJ1-2; TRBD1 agrees at 10 bases. Germline CDR1 reads MNHEY; CDR2 reads SVGAGI. CDR3 length equals 15 residues. Germline trimming cut 4 bases from V and 8 bases from J; bases unmatched to any gene: 10. CDR3 DNA: TGTGCCAGCAGTTTATCCGGGACAGGGGACTCCGGCTACACCTTC. Protein sequence: CASSLSGTGDSGYTF.

The chain's CDR3 is CASSFQGLDEQYF. CDR3 sequence (DNA): TGTGCCAGCAGTTTCCAGGGGTTGGACGAGCAGTACTTC. The gene calls are TRBV28 and TRBJ2-7; tentatively, D is TRBD1 (6 bases). The CDR3 is 13 amino acids. Germline V lookup: CDR1 MDHEN, CDR2 SYDVKM. Trimming took off 3 bases at V and 5 bases at J, with 11 bases between the two ends.

This sequence joins TRBV6-5 and TRBJ1-2, with 7 nucleotides matching TRBD1. The junction had 6 bases not matched to a gene; V was cut back by 5 bases and J by 3 bases. This CDR3 contains 14 residues. Germline V lookup: CDR1 MNHEY, CDR2 SVGAGI. CDR3 DNA: TGTGCCAGCAGTCCTCTAGACAGGGACTATGGCTACACCTTC. Amino acids: CASSPLDRDYGYTF.

This chain links TRBV6-5 with TRBJ1-1, with 9 bases aligning to TRBD1. This CDR3 is built from 14 residues. Germline CDR1 and CDR2: MNHEY and SVGAGI. V trimming: 6 bases; J trimming: 5 bases; junction bases outside the gene matches: 7. The CDR3 DNA sequence: TGTGCCAGCAGGTTTACCGGGACAGGGACTGAAGCTTTCTTT. Translation: CASRFTGTGTEAFF.

This clone has only a few counts. V gene TRBV7-9 combines with J gene TRBJ2-7; D gene ambiguous. V was trimmed by 5 bases and J by 1 base, leaving 9 bases between them. CDR1 and CDR2 (germline): SEHNR, FQNEAQ (reference sequence). This CDR3 region has 13 residues. CDR3: CASSLDGSYEQYF. The CDR3 DNA reads TGTGCCAGCAGCCTGGACGGATCCTACGAGCAGTACTTC.

The V gene is TRBV10-3, the J gene TRBJ2-3, with 7 bases aligning to TRBD1. Germline CDR1 and CDR2: ENHRY and SYGVKD. The V and J ends lost 4 bases and 0 bases, in that order; junction bases with no gene match: 7. The length of the CDR3 is 16 residues. The CDR3 nucleotides are TGTGCCATCAGTGCTGACAGGGTCTTAAGCACAGATACGCAGTATTTT. Translating gives CAISADRVLSTDTQYF.

V gene TRBV6-5 combines with J gene TRBJ2-7; no definite D call. V was shortened by 3 bases and J by 6 bases, with 12 bases between the two germline ends. The CDR3 spans 13 residues. CDR1 is MNHEY, CDR2 SVGAGI, per germline. CDR3 sequence: CASSYSFETEQYF. The CDR3 coding sequence is TGTGCCAGCAGTTATTCTTTCGAGACCGAGCAGTACTTC.

This chain links TRBV11-1 with TRBJ1-1, with D hard to call. V lost 1 base and J lost 1, with 7 bases in between. Germline V lookup: CDR1 SGHAT, CDR2 FQDESV (reference sequence). The CDR3 contains 14 residues. The CDR3 nucleotides read TGTGCCAGCAGCTTAGGGGCCGGGAACACTGAAGCTTTCTTT. Translating gives CASSLGAGNTEAFF.

This rearrangement joins TRBV5-1 to TRBJ1-1, with a possible D match to TRBD1 (5 bases). Trimming cost V 4 bases and J 2 bases, with 9 bases left between them. CDR1 and CDR2 (germline): SGHRS, YFSETQ. The CDR3 runs 13 residues. In DNA form, the CDR3 reads TGCGCCAGCAGCAAGGGGACCAACACTGAAGCTTTCTTT. Protein product: CASSKGTNTEAFF.

V gene TRBV25-1 combines with J gene TRBJ1-3, with 7 nucleotides matching TRBD1. The ends lost 3 bases at V and 0 bases at J; junction bases unmatched: 5. The length of the CDR3 is 16 residues. Looked up from germline, CDR1 is MGHDK and CDR2 is SYGVNS. CDR3 sequence: CASSEIRGPSGNTIYF. The CDR3 DNA follows: TGTGCCAGCAGTGAGATTAGGGGGCCCTCTGGAAACACCATATATTTT.